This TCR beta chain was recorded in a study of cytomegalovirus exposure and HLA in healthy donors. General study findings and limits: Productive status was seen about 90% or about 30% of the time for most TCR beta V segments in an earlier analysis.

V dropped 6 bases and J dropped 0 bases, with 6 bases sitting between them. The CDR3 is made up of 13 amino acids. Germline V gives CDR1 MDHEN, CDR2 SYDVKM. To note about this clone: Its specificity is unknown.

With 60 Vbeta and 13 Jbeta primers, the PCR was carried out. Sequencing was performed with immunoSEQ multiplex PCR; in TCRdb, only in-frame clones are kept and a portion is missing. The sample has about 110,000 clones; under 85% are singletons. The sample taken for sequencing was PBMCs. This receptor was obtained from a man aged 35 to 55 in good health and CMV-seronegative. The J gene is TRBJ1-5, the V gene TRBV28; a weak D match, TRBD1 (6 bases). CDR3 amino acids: CASRGHSNQPQHF. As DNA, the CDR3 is TGTGCCAGCAGGGGACATAGCAATCAGCCCCAGCATTTT.